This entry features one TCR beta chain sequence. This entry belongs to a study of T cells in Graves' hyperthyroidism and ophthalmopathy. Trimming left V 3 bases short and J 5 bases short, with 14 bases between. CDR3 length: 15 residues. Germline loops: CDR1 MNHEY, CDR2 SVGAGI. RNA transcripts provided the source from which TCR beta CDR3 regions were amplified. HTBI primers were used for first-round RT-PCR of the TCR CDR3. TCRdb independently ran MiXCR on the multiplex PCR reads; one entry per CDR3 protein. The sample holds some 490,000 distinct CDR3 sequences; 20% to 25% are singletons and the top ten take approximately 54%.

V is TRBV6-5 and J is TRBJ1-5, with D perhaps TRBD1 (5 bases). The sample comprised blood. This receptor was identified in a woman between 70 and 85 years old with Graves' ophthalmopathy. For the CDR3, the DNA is TGTGCCAGCAGTTATGGTCAGGGAGGCGATCAGCCCCAGCATTTT. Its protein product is CASSYGQGGDQPQHF.